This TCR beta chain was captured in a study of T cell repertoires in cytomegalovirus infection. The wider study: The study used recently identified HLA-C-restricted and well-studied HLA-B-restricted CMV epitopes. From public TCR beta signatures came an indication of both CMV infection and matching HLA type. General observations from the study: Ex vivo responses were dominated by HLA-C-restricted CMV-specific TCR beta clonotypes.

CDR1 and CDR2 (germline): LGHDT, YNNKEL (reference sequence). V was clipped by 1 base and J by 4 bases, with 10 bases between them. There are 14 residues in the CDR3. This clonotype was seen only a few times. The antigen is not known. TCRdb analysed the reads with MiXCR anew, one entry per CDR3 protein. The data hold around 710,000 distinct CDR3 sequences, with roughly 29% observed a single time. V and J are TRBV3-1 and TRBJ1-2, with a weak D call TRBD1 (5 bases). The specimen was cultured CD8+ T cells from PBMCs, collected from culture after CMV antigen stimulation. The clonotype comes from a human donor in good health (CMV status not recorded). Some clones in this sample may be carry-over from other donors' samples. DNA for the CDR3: TGTGCCAGCAGCCAAGTGGGGCGCGCCTATGGCTACACCTTC. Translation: CASSQVGRAYGYTF.